This T cell receptor (beta chain) derives from a study of T cells in Graves' hyperthyroidism and ophthalmopathy. There were TCR beta CDR3 regions amplified from RNA transcripts. The TCR CDR3 was amplified in a first-round RT-PCR using the HTBI primer set. TCRdb passed the multiplex PCR reads through MiXCR, listing each CDR3 protein once. This sample has 380,000 or so distinct CDR3 sequences, with approximately 15% found just once. Sequencing input: blood. The source is a young man with Graves' hyperthyroidism that later progressed to Graves' ophthalmopathy.

CDR3 sequence: CATSIDRVAIVDTQYF. The CDR3 nucleotides read TGTGCCACCAGCATCGACAGGGTGGCGATAGTGGATACGCAGTATTTT. J is TRBJ2-3 and V is TRBV15; 7 nucleotides agree with TRBD1. CDR1 LNHNV and CDR2 YYDKDF come from the germline V gene (reference sequence). Unmatched junction bases numbered 13, after V lost 4 bases and J lost 6 bases. CDR3 size: 16 residues.